Below are 11 T cell receptor beta chains sequenced from a single sample in a study of blood T cells in healthy people across ages. A second roughly 6 to 11 cycle PCR used barcoded and J-beta primers. TCRdb re-called the 5' RACE reads with MiXCR, one entry per CDR3 protein. Of some 670,000 distinct CDR3 sequences in the sample, over 40% were seen once. Specimen: blood. The receptors were sampled from a woman aged 80 or over in good health.

This clonotype was recorded a few times. This chain links TRBV29-1 with TRBJ2-7, with unresolved D. The CDR3 spans 12 residues. The germline V and J ends were trimmed by 5 bases and 4 bases, with 12 bases remaining between them. Germline V gives CDR1 SQVTM, CDR2 ANQGSEA. The CDR3 region has the DNA TGCAGCGTTCGGCTGGAAGATTACGAGCAGTACTTC. Protein: CSVRLEDYEQYF.

The sample holds many counts of this clonotype. The genes are TRBV6-6 and TRBJ1-2, with 10 nucleotides matching TRBD1. The CDR3 is 15 amino acids. The junction had 5 bases not matched to a gene; V was cut back by 5 bases and J by 2 bases. CDR1 and CDR2 (germline): MNHNY, SVGAGI (reference sequence). CDR3 DNA sequence: TGTGCCAGCAGTGTGGCGGGACAGGGGAACTATGGCTACACCTTC. Its protein is CASSVAGQGNYGYTF.

This rearrangement joins TRBV29-1 to TRBJ2-2; D unresolved. Germline V CDR1 and CDR2: SQVTM, ANQGSEA. V lost 6 bases to trimming and J lost 0 bases, with 8 bases between them. This CDR3 region has 13 residues. Here the CDR3 DNA reads TGCAGCGTGGGATCCGCGAACACCGGGGAGCTGTTTTTT. Its protein product is CSVGSANTGELFF.

This clonotype has a count of ten or more. CDR3 sequence: CASSSYATDTTSLDVQFF. The CDR3 DNA is TGCGCCAGCAGCTCTTACGCGACTGACACGACATCCTTGGATGTGCAGTTCTTC. The rearrangement joins TRBV4-1 to TRBJ2-1; no firm D call. This CDR3 is 18 amino acids long. Germline CDR1 MGHRA, CDR2 YSYEKL. V was clipped by 5 bases and J by 12 bases, with 32 bases between them.

This chain links TRBV7-9 with TRBJ2-1; 9 positions match TRBD2. The germline V gene encodes CDR1 SEHNR and CDR2 FQNEAQ (reference sequence). This CDR3 is built from 13 residues. With V trimmed by 9 bases and J by 8 bases, 8 bases remained unmatched. CDR3 coding DNA: TGTGCCAGTTCGACTAGCGGAACCCATGAGCAGTTCTTC. This gives the protein CASSTSGTHEQFF.

The chain has TRBV20-1 and TRBJ2-3, with 11 bases fitting TRBD1. V was pared by 1 base and J by 4 bases, with 4 bases of the junction left unmatched. This CDR3 has 15 amino acids. Germline loops: CDR1 DFQATT, CDR2 SNEGSKA (reference sequence). The CDR3 region is CSARGGQGAPDTQYF. Here the CDR3 DNA reads TGCAGTGCTAGAGGAGGACAGGGGGCTCCAGATACGCAGTATTTT.

The V call is TRBV3-1, the J call TRBJ2-1; D is perhaps TRBD2 (8 bases). Germline V CDR1 and CDR2: LGHDT, YNNKEL (reference sequence). The germline V and J ends were trimmed by 1 base and 9 bases, with 19 bases remaining between them. CDR3 length: 16 amino acids. CDR3 loop: CASSQAGTAGGGEQFF. As DNA, the CDR3 is TGTGCCAGCAGCCAAGCCGGGACAGCCGGGGGGGGTGAGCAGTTCTTC.

The genes are TRBV20-1 and TRBJ1-5, with D perhaps matching TRBD1 (6 bases). With 6 bases removed from V and 4 bases from J, the gap between germline ends came to 25 bases. Germline CDR1 is DFQATT and CDR2 is SNEGSKA (reference sequence). The CDR3 contains 17 residues. The CDR3 spells CSAEGTPTGVGNQPQHF. In nucleotides, the CDR3 is TGCAGTGCCGAGGGGACCCCGACAGGAGTGGGGAATCAGCCCCAGCATTTT.

For the CDR3, the DNA is TGTGCCAGCAGTAGCTACAGGGACGAAGAGACCCAGTTCTTC. Protein: CASSSYRDEETQFF. The chain combines TRBV7-9 with TRBJ2-1; TRBD1 is a possible D gene (6 bases). Trimming removed 6 bases from V and 13 bases from J, with 22 bases in between. Looked up from germline, CDR1 is SEHNR and CDR2 is FQNEAQ (reference sequence). CDR3 length equals 14 residues. Drawing the rest from reference TRBV7-9 and TRBJ2-1, the complete variable domain is DTGVSQNPRHKITKRGQNVTFRCDPISEHNRLYWYRQTLGQGPEFLTYFQNEAQLEKSRLLSDRFSAERPKGSFSTLEIQRTEQGDSAMYLCASSSYRDEETQFFGPGTRLTVL.

About this clonotype itself: This may stem from a read error, because a much larger clone lies one nucleotide away. CDR3 DNA sequence: TGTGCCAGCAGTGAACGGCGGCCAGCCAAAAACATTCAGTACTTC. It is translated as CASSERRPAKNIQYF. The chain recombines TRBV25-1 with TRBJ2-4; D remains ambiguous. The CDR3 extends over 15 amino acids. Germline-derived CDR1 and CDR2 are MGHDK and SYGVNS. V was cut by 2 bases and J by 0 bases, with 8 bases left in between.

The chain couples TRBV27 to TRBJ2-3, with D unclear. The CDR3 length is 14 residues. Trimming cost V 2 bases and J 2 bases, with 8 bases left between them. The germline CDR1 and CDR2 sequences are MNHEY and SMNVEV (reference sequence). For the CDR3, the DNA is TGTGCCAGCAGTTTAAAACGTAACACAGATACGCAGTATTTT. Amino acids: CASSLKRNTDTQYF.